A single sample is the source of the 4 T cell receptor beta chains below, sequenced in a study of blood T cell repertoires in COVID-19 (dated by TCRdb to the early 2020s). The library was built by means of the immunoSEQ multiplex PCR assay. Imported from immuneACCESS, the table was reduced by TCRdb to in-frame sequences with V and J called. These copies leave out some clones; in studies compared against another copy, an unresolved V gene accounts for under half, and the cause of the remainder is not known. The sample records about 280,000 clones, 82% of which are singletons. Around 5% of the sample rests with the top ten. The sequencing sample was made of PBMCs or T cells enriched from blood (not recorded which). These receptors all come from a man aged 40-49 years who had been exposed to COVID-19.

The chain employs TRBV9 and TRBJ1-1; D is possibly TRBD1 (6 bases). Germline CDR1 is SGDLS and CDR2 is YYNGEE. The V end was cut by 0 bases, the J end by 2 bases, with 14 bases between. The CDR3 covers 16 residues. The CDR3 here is CASSVDVRGSNTEAFF. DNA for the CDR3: TGTGCCAGCAGCGTAGATGTCAGGGGATCAAACACTGAAGCTTTCTTT.

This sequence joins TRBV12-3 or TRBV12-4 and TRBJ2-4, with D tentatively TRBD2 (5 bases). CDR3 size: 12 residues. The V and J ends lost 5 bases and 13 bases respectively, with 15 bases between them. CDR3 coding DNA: TGTGCCAGCAGTACGATCGACGGCGGGCAGTACTTC. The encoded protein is CASSTIDGGQYF.

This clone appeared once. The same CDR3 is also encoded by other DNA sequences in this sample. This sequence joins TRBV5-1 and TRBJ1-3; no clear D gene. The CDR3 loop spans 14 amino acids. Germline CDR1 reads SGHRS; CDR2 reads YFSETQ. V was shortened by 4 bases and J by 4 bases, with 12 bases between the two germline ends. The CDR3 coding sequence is TGCGCCAGCAGCCCCGCTGGGGAGGGAAACACCATATATTTT. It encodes CASSPAGEGNTIYF.

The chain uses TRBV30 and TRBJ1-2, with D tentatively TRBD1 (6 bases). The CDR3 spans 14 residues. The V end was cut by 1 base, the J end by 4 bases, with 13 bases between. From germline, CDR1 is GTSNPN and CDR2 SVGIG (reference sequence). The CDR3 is CAWSGDTKSYGYTF. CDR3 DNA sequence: TGTGCCTGGAGTGGGGACACCAAGAGCTATGGCTACACCTTC.